The TCR beta chain described here comes from a study of blood T cell repertoires in COVID-19. Only in-frame clones appear in the TCRdb table, and some are missing; sequencing was by immunoSEQ multiplex PCR. Among fewer than 200,000 clones listed, about nine tenths were seen once. CDR1 is LGHDT and CDR2 is YNNKEL in the germline V gene (reference sequence). The length of the CDR3 is 14 residues. The germline V and J ends were trimmed by 4 bases and 7 bases, with 17 bases remaining between them. The origin of this receptor is a woman aged 18 to 35 who had recovered from COVID-19. The sequenced material came from PBMCs or T cells enriched from blood (not recorded which). V usage is TRBV3-1 (or the pseudogene TRBV3-2) and J usage is TRBJ2-7; D uncertain. The DNA for the CDR3 is TGTGCCAGCAGCCTCGACTGGCCCCCTAGGGAGCAGTACTTC. Its protein product is CASSLDWPPREQYF.